The present entry profiles one T cell receptor (beta chain) with its context. Its antigen is currently not known. Per-base qualities were not stored, and no clone one base away is much larger. TCRbeta CDR3 regions were amplified from genomic DNA using the immunoSEQ Assay, a bias-controlled multiplex PCR. In the source study's methods: Within the assay, amplification of reference gene primers was used to estimate how many nucleated cells each sample contained. Sequence reads were collapsed and filtered to measure the absolute abundance of every unique TCRbeta CDR3 rearrangement. For each sample, productive Simpson clonality was calculated as the square root of Simpson's diversity index across productive rearrangements. TCRdb's version of the immuneACCESS table is confined to in-frame rearrangements and falls short of the full clone set. An unresolved V gene accounts for under half of the shortfall where checked; the remainder is of unknown origin. V and J calls and clone size come straight from that table; D and trimming were deduced from the DNA. The sample table contains about 210,000 clones; only one count was recorded for about 85% of them. The ten largest clones represent about 4.9% of the sample.

This record belongs to a study of blood T cell repertoires in COVID-19 (TCRdb year 2020). Broadly, across the study: Samples covering the acute and convalescent phases of COVID-19 were provided by collaborators in the United States, Italy and Spain. The prospective study material was composed of cDNA or gDNA derived from T cells, B-cell-depleted T cells, or PBMCs. Deeply sampled blood TCRbeta repertoires from subjects exposed to, actively infected with, or recovered from COVID-19 were included in the dataset. The repertoires were made available in a free public database intended to serve as a resource for research on the immune response to SARS-CoV-2. The samples were drawn from the first 160 participants of the ongoing ImmuneRACE study and from more than 1,000 subjects provided by 6 global collaborators. The sample metadata nearly always contained a de-identified subject ID, COVID-19 status, age in years and sex. Where available, HLA class I and class II types were obtained from metadata supplied by the sample provider rather than from assay-based typing.

Collaborating institutions collected whole blood in K2EDTA tubes following their own protocols. For TCRbeta analysis, collaborators shipped samples in one of three forms: frozen whole blood, isolated PBMCs, or DNA extracted from either of those sample types. The study at large found these results: The quantity of clinical and demographic metadata differed by source and by participant and was supplied without curation.

CDR1 and CDR2, per the germline V gene, are MGHDK and SYGVNS. After removal of 1 base from V and 6 bases from J, the junction retains 7 bases not matched to a gene. Counted from cysteine to phenylalanine, this CDR3 has 16 amino acids. Of the read, only the CDR3 DNA is kept; its 48 bases are in frame from base 1. The TCR originated in a woman aged 80 or older with acute or convalescent COVID-19. The sequencing input was peripheral blood. The V and J genes are TRBV25-1 and TRBJ2-1, and 9 bases in between align with TRBD2. The CDR3 here reads CASSELLAGVLNEQFF. At the DNA level, the sequence is TGTGCCAGCAGTGAATTATTAGCGGGAGTTCTCAATGAGCAGTTCTTC. Extended through the reference TRBV25-1 and TRBJ2-1 proteins, this CDR3 yields the full variable domain: EADIYQTPRYLVIGTGKKITLECSQTMGHDKMYWYQQDPGMELHLIHYSYGVNSTEKGDLSSESTVSRIRTEHFPLTLESARPSHTSQYLCASSELLAGVLNEQFFGPGTRLTVL.